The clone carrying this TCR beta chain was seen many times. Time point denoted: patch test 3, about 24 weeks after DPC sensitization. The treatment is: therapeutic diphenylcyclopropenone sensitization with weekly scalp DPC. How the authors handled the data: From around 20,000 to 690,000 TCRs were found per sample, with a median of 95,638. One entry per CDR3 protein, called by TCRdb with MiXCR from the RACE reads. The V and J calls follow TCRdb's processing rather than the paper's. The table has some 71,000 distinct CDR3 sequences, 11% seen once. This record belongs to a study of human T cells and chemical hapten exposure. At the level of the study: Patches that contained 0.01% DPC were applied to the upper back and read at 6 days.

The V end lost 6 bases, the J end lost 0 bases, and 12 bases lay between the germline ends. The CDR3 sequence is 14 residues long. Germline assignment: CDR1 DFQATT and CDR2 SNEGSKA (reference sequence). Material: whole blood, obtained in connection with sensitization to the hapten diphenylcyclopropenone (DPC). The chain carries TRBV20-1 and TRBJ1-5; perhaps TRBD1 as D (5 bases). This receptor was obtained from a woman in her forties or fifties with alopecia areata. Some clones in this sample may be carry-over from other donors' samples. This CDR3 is CSAPLGGSNQPQHF. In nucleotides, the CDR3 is TGCAGTGCCCCCCTCGGGGGTAGCAATCAGCCCCAGCATTTT.